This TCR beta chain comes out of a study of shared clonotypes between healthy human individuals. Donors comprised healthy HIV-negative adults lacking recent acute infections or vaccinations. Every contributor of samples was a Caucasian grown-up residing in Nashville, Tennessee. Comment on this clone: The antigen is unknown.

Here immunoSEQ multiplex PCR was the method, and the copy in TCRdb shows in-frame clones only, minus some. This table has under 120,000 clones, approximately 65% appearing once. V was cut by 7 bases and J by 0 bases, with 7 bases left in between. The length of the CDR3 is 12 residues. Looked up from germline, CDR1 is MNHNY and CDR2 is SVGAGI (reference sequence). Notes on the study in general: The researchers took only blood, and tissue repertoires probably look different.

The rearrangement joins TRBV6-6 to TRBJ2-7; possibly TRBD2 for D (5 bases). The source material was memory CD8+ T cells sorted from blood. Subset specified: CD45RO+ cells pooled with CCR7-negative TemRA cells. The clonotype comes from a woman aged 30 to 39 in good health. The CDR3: CASNSGSYEQYF. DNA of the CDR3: TGTGCCAGCAACAGCGGCTCCTACGAGCAGTACTTC.